This passage covers 24 T cell receptor beta chains from one sample sequenced in a study of blood T cell repertoires in COVID-19. Profiling relied on immunoSEQ multiplex PCR, and the TCRdb table lists in-frame clones only, not all of them. The profile shows a few hundred thousand clones, approximately 84% of them singletons. The sequenced sample consisted of peripheral blood. The receptors were gathered from a woman in her fifties or sixties with acute or convalescent COVID-19.

In this sample, this clone turned up once. The chain employs TRBV10-3 and TRBJ1-3; a possible D gene is TRBD1 (5 bases). Trimming took 3 bases from V and 2 from J, leaving 11 bases between them. Germline CDR1 ENHRY, CDR2 SYGVKD. CDR3 length: 15 residues. The CDR3 bases are TGTGCCATCAGTGATAGCGGGACCGCTGGAAACACCATATATTTT. It specifies CAISDSGTAGNTIYF.

The chain couples TRBV7-2 to TRBJ2-3; tentatively, D is TRBD1 (6 bases). The CDR3 runs to 17 residues. Trimming removed 0 bases from V and 1 base from J, with 14 bases in between. Germline V gives CDR1 SGHTA, CDR2 FQGNSA. CDR3 bases: TGTGCCAGCAGCTTAGCGACTGTAGGGGGTCGCACAGATACGCAGTATTTT. Its translation is CASSLATVGGRTDTQYF.

The chain links TRBV18 to TRBJ2-7, with 7 bases identical to TRBD1. Trimming removed 2 bases from V and 6 bases from J; junction bases left unmatched: 7. The germline gives CDR1 KGHSH, CDR2 LQKENI. CDR3 length equals 14 residues. CDR3 sequence (DNA): TGTGCCAGCTCACCAGGGGACAGTATCGGCGAGCAGTACTTC. This sequence encodes CASSPGDSIGEQYF.

V and J are TRBV2 and TRBJ2-7; 8 positions agree with TRBD2. This CDR3 has 13 residues. Germline CDR1 is SNHLY and CDR2 is FYNNEI. Trimming took 8 bases from V and 0 from J; bases not matched to a gene: 3. CDR3 bases: TGTGCCAGCGCGGGGGGATCCTCCTACGAGCAGTACTTC. Translated: CASAGGSSYEQYF.

In its sample, this clone was seen once. The chain has TRBV2 and TRBJ1-1, with no clear D. V shed 7 bases and J shed 6 bases, with 27 bases lying between them. The CDR3 is made up of 17 amino acids. The germline gives CDR1 SNHLY, CDR2 FYNNEI. CDR3 sequence reads: CASMVTMGDGFSAEAFF. In nucleotides, the CDR3 is TGTGCCAGCATGGTAACGATGGGAGACGGGTTTAGCGCTGAAGCTTTCTTT.

CDR3 in amino acids: CATSAGSGSTNEKLFF. Here the CDR3 DNA reads TGTGCCACCAGTGCGGGGTCAGGATCGACTAATGAAAAACTGTTTTTT. The genes are TRBV24-1 and TRBJ1-4; D call uncertain. The CDR3 is made up of 16 amino acids. Trimming removed 5 bases from V and 2 bases from J, with 14 bases in between. Germline-derived CDR1 and CDR2 are KGHDR and SFDVKD.

The genes are TRBV3-1 (or the pseudogene TRBV3-2) and TRBJ1-4, with 8 bases fitting TRBD1. The trim removed 3 bases at V and 10 bases at J, leaving 7 bases unmatched. In germline, CDR1 is LGHDT, CDR2 YNNKEL (reference sequence). The length of the CDR3 is 14 residues. The CDR3 DNA follows: TGTGCCAGCAGCCAGGGACAGGCCTCCGGAAAACTGTTTTTT. Amino acid sequence: CASSQGQASGKLFF.

The chain has TRBV9 and TRBJ2-2, with TRBD1 matching 9 bases. Germline V lookup: CDR1 SGDLS, CDR2 YYNGEE. The CDR3 extends over 16 amino acids. The ends lost 2 bases at V and 1 base at J; junction bases unmatched: 3. The CDR3 region is CASSVQGQGNTGELFF. In DNA, the CDR3 is TGTGCCAGCAGCGTCCAGGGACAGGGGAACACCGGGGAGCTGTTTTTT.

V and J are TRBV9 and TRBJ2-3; 16 bases line up with TRBD2. The length of the CDR3 is 15 residues. Germline values: CDR1 SGDLS, CDR2 YYNGEE. After removal of 3 bases from V and 10 bases from J, the junction contained 5 bases not matched to a gene. The CDR3 sequence is CASSAGLAGGNSQYF. The CDR3 DNA sequence: TGTGCCAGCAGCGCGGGACTAGCGGGGGGGAATTCGCAGTATTTT.

The chain couples TRBV5-1 to TRBJ2-1; no definite D call. This CDR3 is 12 amino acids long. CDR1 and CDR2 from the germline V gene are SGHRS and YFSETQ. Trimming stripped 5 bases from V and 7 bases from J, with 10 bases between. The DNA of the CDR3 is TGCGCCAGCAGACTAACGCTAAATGAGCAGTTCTTC. This translates into CASRLTLNEQFF.

This rearrangement joins TRBV29-1 to TRBJ1-2, with D possibly TRBD1 on 6 matching bases. Germline-derived CDR1 and CDR2 are SQVTM and ANQGSEA. Trimming pared 7 bases from V and 3 bases from J, leaving 24 bases between. The CDR3 is 16 residues long. The chain's CDR3 is CSAKDRGVGEYYGYTF. The CDR3 DNA reads as TGCAGCGCCAAGGACAGAGGCGTTGGGGAATACTATGGCTACACCTTC.

This clone was detected many times. CDR3 in DNA: TGTGCCAGCAGCGTAGCCCGACAGTACACAGATACGCAGTATTTT. It is translated as CASSVARQYTDTQYF. This chain uses TRBV9 with TRBJ2-3; D might be TRBD1 (5 bases). CDR1 and CDR2 (germline): SGDLS, YYNGEE. The CDR3 has 15 residues. The V and J ends lost 0 bases and 2 bases respectively, with 10 bases between them. Supplemented by reference TRBV9 and TRBJ2-3, the full variable domain reads DSGVTQTPKHLITATGQRVTLRCSPRSGDLSVYWYQQSLDQGLQFLIQYYNGEERAKGNILERFSAQQFPDLHSELNLSSLELGDSALYFCASSVARQYTDTQYFGPGTRLTVL.

The V and J genes are TRBV5-1 and TRBJ1-1; D uncertain. The V gene's germline CDR1 is SGHRS and CDR2 YFSETQ. The V end lost 0 bases, the J end lost 4 bases, and 7 bases lay between the germline ends. The CDR3 is made up of 13 amino acids. CDR3 sequence (DNA): TGCGCCAGCAGCTTGGAAGGGAGCACTGAAGCTTTCTTT. Protein product: CASSLEGSTEAFF.

This rearrangement joins TRBV19 to TRBJ1-6; possibly TRBD1 for D (5 bases). In germline, CDR1 is LNHDA, CDR2 SQIVND (reference sequence). V was trimmed by 6 bases and J by 7 bases, leaving 16 bases between them. This CDR3 spans 15 amino acids. Written as DNA, the CDR3 is TGTGCCAGTAGCCCTGGACATTCCACCAATTCACCCCTCCACTTT. Translating gives CASSPGHSTNSPLHF.

This sequence joins TRBV12-3 or TRBV12-4 and TRBJ2-7; D possibly corresponds to TRBD1 (6 bases). V was cut by 5 bases and J by 5 bases, with 13 bases left in between. This CDR3 comprises 13 residues. The CDR3 DNA follows: TGTGCCAGCAGTCTTACAGGGCCCCACGAGCAGTACTTC. Translation: CASSLTGPHEQYF.

CDR3 sequence (DNA): TGTGCCAGCAGCTTAGTGGCTAGACCGAAAGCTTTCTTT. Its translation: CASSLVARPKAFF. This sequence joins TRBV11-2 and TRBJ1-1, with D uncertain. With 1 base removed from V and 9 bases from J, the gap between germline ends came to 12 bases. Germline V CDR1 and CDR2: SGHAT, FQNNGV. The CDR3 has 13 residues.

This chain links TRBV4-1 with TRBJ1-2; maybe TRBD1 (5 bases). Trimming took off 2 bases at V and 3 bases at J, with 19 bases between the two ends. Germline CDR1 reads MGHRA; CDR2 reads YSYEKL. CDR3 length equals 17 residues. DNA for the CDR3: TGCGCCAGCAGCCAAAGAAGGGCCACAGGTGCGGACTATGGCTACACCTTC. It specifies CASSQRRATGADYGYTF.

V gene TRBV5-4 combines with J gene TRBJ1-2; 7 nucleotides match TRBD1. The CDR3 runs to 15 residues. Trimming cost V 0 bases and J 1 base; bases outside gene matches: 3. Germline V gene lookup returns CDR1 SGHNT and CDR2 YYREEE (reference sequence). CDR3 sequence (DNA): TGTGCCAGCAGCTTGGTGCAGGGGGGTAACTATGGCTACACCTTC. Translated: CASSLVQGGNYGYTF.

The sample holds a few counts of this clone. The CDR3 protein is CAISESQTGNTEAFF. Here the CDR3 DNA reads TGTGCCATCAGTGAGTCCCAGACAGGGAACACTGAAGCTTTCTTT. The chain is built from TRBV10-3 and TRBJ1-1; D is perhaps TRBD1 (6 bases). The CDR3 is 15 residues long. Germline CDR1 is ENHRY and CDR2 is SYGVKD. V lost 0 bases to trimming and J lost 1 base, with 9 bases between them.

The chain uses TRBV6-5 and TRBJ2-7, with TRBD1 matching 9 bases. Germline V gives CDR1 MNHEY, CDR2 SVGAGI. The V gene end was trimmed by 6 bases and the J gene end by 3 bases; junction bases not matched to a gene: 0. The CDR3 loop spans 12 amino acids. CDR3 nucleotide sequence: TGTGCCAGCAGGGGACAGGGCTACGAGCAGTACTTC. It is translated as CASRGQGYEQYF.

The rearrangement joins TRBV30 to TRBJ1-6; no clear D. V was cut by 2 bases and J by 2 bases, with 4 bases left in between. This CDR3 contains 13 residues. Per germline, CDR1 GTSNPN and CDR2 SVGIG (reference sequence). This CDR3 reads CAWSRAYNSPLHF. For the CDR3, the DNA is TGTGCCTGGAGTCGAGCCTATAATTCACCCCTCCACTTT.

V usage is TRBV7-2 and J usage is TRBJ2-7; D is possibly TRBD1 (6 bases). The V gene's germline CDR1 is SGHTA and CDR2 FQGNSA. V lost 5 bases and J 0 bases, leaving 14 bases between the germline ends. This CDR3 spans 15 amino acids. The CDR3 region is CASSQDRLSSYEQYF. In nucleotides, the CDR3 is TGTGCCAGCAGCCAAGACAGGCTGAGCTCCTACGAGCAGTACTTC.

This clone was seen a handful of times. This chain links TRBV12-3 or TRBV12-4 with TRBJ2-2; no reliable D call. The CDR3 spans 13 residues. Trimming pared 3 bases from V and 5 bases from J, leaving 7 bases between. CDR3 sequence: CASSFDSTGELFF. CDR3 DNA: TGTGCCAGCAGTTTCGACTCAACCGGGGAGCTGTTTTTT.

This clone came up once. The chain has TRBV7-2 and TRBJ1-3; D remains unclear. The CDR3 consists of 16 residues. From germline, CDR1 is SGHTA and CDR2 FQGNSA. Trimming stripped 5 bases from V and 2 bases from J, with 16 bases between. CDR3 in amino acids: CASSNAKQTTGNTIYF. The CDR3 DNA reads TGTGCCAGCAGCAACGCAAAACAGACGACTGGAAACACCATATATTTT.